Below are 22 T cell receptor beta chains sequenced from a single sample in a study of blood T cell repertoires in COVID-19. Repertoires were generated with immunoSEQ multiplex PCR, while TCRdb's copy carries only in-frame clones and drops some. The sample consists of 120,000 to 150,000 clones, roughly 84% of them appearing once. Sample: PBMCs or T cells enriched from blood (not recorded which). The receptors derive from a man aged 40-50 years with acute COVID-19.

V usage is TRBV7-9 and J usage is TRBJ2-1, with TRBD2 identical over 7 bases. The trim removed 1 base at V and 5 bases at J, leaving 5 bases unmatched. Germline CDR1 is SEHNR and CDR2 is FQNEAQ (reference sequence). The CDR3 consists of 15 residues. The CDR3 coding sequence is TGTGCCAGCAGCTTAGGGATCAGCGGGAACAATGAGCAGTTCTTC. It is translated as CASSLGISGNNEQFF.

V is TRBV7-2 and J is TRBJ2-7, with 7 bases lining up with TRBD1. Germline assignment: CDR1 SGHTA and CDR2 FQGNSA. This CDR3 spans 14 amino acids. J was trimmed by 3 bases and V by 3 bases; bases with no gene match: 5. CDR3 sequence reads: CASSLRGPGYEQYF. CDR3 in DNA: TGTGCCAGCAGCTTGAGGGGGCCGGGCTACGAGCAGTACTTC.

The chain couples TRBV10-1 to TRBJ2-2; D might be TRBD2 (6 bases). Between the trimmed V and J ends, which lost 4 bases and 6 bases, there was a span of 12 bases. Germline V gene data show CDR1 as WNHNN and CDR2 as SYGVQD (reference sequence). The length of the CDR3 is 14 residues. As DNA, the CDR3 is TGCGCCAGCAGTGTAGGAGGGGATGCCGGGGAGCTGTTTTTT. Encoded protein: CASSVGGDAGELFF.

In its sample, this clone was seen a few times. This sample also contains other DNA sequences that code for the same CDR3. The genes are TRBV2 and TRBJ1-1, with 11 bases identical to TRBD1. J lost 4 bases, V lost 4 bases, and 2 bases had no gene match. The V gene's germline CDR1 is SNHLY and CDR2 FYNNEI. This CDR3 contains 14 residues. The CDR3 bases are TGTGCCAGCAGTGGGGACAGGGGGGTCACTGAAGCTTTCTTT. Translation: CASSGDRGVTEAFF.

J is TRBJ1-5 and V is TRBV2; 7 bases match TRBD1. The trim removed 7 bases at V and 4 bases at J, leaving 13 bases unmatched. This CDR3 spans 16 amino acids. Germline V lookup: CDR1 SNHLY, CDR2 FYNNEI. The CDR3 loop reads CASTGRGRFGNQPQHF. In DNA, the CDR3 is TGTGCCAGCACCGGAAGGGGGCGGTTTGGTAATCAGCCCCAGCATTTT.

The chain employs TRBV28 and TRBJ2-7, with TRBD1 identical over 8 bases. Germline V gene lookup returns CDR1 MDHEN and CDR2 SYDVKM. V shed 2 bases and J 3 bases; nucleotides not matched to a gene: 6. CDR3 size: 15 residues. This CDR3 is CASSLPGQGNYEQYF. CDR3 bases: TGTGCCAGCAGTTTACCCGGACAGGGAAACTACGAGCAGTACTTC.

The CDR3 loop reads CASSPFKGGETGELFF. CDR3 nucleotide sequence: TGTGCCAGCAGTCCATTCAAGGGGGGGGAGACCGGGGAGCTGTTTTTT. The rearrangement uses TRBV27 and TRBJ2-2, with TRBD2 as a possible D gene (7 bases). This CDR3 comprises 16 residues. CDR1 is MNHEY, CDR2 SMNVEV, per germline (reference sequence). Between the trimmed V and J ends, which lost 5 bases and 5 bases, there was a span of 18 bases.

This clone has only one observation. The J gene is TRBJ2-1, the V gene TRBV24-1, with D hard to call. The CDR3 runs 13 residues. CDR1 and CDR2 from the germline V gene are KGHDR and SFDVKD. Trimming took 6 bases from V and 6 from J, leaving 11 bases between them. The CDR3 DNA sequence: TGTGCCACCAGTCTTGGAGTTTCCAATGAGCAGTTCTTC. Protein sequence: CATSLGVSNEQFF.

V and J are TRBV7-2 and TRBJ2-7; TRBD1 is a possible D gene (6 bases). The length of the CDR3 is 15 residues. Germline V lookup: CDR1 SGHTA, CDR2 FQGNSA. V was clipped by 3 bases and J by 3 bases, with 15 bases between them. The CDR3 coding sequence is TGTGCCAGCAGCTTCGACGGGGACACGATCTACGAGCAGTACTTC. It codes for CASSFDGDTIYEQYF. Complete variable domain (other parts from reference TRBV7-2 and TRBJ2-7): GAGVSQSPSNKVTEKGKDVELRCDPISGHTALYWYRQSLGQGLEFLIYFQGNSAPDKSGLPSDRFSAERTGGSVSTLTIQRTQQEDSAVYLCASSFDGDTIYEQYFGPGTRLTVT.

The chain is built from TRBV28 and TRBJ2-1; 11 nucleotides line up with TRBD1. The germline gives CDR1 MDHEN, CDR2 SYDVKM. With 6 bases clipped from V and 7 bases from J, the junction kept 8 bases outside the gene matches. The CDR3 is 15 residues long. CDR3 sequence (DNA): TGTGCCAGCAGCCCACGAGGGACAGGGGGGAATGAGCAGTTCTTC. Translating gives CASSPRGTGGNEQFF.

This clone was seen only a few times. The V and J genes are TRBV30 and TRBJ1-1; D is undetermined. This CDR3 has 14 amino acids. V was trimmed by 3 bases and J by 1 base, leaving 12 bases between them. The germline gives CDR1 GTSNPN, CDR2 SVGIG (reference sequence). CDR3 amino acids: CAWRWSEQNTEAFF. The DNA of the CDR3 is TGTGCCTGGAGGTGGAGCGAACAGAACACTGAAGCTTTCTTT.

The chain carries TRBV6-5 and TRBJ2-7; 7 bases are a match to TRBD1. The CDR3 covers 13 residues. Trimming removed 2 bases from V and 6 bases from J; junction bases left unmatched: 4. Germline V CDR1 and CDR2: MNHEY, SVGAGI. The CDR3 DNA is TGTGCCAGCAGTTACGACCGGGACAGCGAGCAGTACTTC. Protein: CASSYDRDSEQYF.

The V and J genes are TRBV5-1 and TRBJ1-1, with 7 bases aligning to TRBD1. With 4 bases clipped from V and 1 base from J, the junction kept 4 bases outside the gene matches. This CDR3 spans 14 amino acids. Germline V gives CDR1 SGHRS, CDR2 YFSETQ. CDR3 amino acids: CASSRQGENTEAFF. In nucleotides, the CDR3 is TGCGCCAGCAGCCGACAGGGAGAGAACACTGAAGCTTTCTTT. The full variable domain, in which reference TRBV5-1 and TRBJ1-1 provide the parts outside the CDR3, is KAGVTQTPRYLIKTRGQQVTLSCSPISGHRSVSWYQQTPGQGLQFLFEYFSETQRNKGNFPGRFSGRQFSNSRSEMNVSTLELGDSALYLCASSRQGENTEAFFGQGTRLTVV.

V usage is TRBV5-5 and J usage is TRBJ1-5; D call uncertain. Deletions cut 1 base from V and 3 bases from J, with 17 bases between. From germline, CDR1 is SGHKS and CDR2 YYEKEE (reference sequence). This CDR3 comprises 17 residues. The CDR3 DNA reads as TGTGCCAGCAGCTTGTTGCCGGGAACAACCGACAATCAGCCCCAGCATTTT. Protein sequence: CASSLLPGTTDNQPQHF.

CDR3 region: CASSQDPGLSGEQYF. DNA for the CDR3: TGTGCCAGCAGCCAAGATCCTGGACTATCGGGCGAGCAGTACTTC. V and J are TRBV4-2 and TRBJ2-7, with D possibly matching TRBD2 (6 bases). Germline V CDR1 and CDR2: LGHNA, YNFKEQ. V was trimmed by 0 bases and J by 6 bases, leaving 15 bases between them. This CDR3 region has 15 residues.

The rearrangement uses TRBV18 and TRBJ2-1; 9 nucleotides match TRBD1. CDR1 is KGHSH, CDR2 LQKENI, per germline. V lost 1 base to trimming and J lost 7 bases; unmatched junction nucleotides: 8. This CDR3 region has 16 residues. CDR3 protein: CASSPRYEGQGNEQFF. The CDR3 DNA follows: TGTGCCAGCTCACCACGATATGAGGGACAGGGAAATGAGCAGTTCTTC.

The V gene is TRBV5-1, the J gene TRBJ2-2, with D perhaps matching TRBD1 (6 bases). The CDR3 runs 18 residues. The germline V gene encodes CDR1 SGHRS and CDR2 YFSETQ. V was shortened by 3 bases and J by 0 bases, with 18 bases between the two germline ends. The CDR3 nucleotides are TGCGCCAGCAGCTCGGGCAGGGGACGCGGATCGAACACCGGGGAGCTGTTTTTT. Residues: CASSSGRGRGSNTGELFF.

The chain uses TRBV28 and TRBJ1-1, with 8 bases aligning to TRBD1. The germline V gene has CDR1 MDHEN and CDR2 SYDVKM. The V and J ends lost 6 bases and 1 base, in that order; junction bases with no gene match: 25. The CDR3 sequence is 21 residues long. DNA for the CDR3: TGTGCCAGCAGGACTTCAAAACCCTCCAGGGGGCGCTTTTTTGGGAACACTGAAGCTTTCTTT. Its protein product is CASRTSKPSRGRFFGNTEAFF. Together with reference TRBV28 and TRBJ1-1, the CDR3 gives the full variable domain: DVKVTQSSRYLVKRTGEKVFLECVQDMDHENMFWYRQDPGLGLRLIYFSYDVKMKEKGDIPEGYSVSREKKERFSLILESASTNQTSMYLCASRTSKPSRGRFFGNTEAFFGQGTRLTVV.

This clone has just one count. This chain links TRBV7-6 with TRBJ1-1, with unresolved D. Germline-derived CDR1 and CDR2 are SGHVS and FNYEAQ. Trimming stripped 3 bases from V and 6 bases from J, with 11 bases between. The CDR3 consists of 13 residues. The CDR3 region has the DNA TGTGCCAGCAGCTTGGATACTAACGCTGAAGCTTTCTTT. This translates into CASSLDTNAEAFF.

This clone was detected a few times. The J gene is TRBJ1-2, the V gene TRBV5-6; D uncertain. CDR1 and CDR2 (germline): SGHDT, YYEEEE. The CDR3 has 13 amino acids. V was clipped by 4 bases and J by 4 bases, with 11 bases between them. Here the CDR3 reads CASSVEVIYGYTF. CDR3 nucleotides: TGTGCCAGCAGCGTAGAAGTTATCTATGGCTACACCTTC.

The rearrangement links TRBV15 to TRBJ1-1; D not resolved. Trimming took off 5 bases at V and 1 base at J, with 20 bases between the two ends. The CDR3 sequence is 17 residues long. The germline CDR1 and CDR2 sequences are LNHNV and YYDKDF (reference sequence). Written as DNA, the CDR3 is TGTGCCACCAGCGGCCGAGGGAGGGATAGAAAGAACACTGAAGCTTTCTTT. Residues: CATSGRGRDRKNTEAFF.

The CDR3 loop is CATSGGRALNEQFF. The DNA of the CDR3 is TGTGCCACCAGCGGCGGGAGGGCCTTGAATGAGCAGTTCTTC. The rearrangement links TRBV15 to TRBJ2-1, with 9 bases fitting TRBD2. J was trimmed by 7 bases and V by 5 bases; bases with no gene match: 6. Looked up from germline, CDR1 is LNHNV and CDR2 is YYDKDF (reference sequence). This CDR3 comprises 14 residues. The variable domain in full, completed from reference TRBV15 and TRBJ2-1, reads DAMVIQNPRYQVTQFGKPVTLSCSQTLNHNVMYWYQQKSSQAPKLLFHYYDKDFNNEADTPDNFQSRRPNTSFCFLDIRSPGLGDTAMYLCATSGGRALNEQFFGPGTRLTVL.